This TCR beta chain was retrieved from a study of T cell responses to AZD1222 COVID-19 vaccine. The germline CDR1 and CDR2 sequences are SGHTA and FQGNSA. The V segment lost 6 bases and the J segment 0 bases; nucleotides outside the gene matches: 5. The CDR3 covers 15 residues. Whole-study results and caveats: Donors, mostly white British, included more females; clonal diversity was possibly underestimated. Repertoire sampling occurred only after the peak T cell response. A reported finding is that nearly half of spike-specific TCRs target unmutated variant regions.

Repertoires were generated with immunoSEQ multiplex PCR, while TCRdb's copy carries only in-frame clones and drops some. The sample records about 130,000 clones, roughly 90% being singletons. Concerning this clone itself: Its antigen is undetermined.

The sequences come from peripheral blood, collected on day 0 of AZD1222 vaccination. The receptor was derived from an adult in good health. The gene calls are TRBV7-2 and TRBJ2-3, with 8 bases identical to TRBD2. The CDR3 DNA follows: TGTGCCAGCAGTCCACGGGGGGGCAGCACAGATACGCAGTATTTT. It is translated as CASSPRGGSTDTQYF.